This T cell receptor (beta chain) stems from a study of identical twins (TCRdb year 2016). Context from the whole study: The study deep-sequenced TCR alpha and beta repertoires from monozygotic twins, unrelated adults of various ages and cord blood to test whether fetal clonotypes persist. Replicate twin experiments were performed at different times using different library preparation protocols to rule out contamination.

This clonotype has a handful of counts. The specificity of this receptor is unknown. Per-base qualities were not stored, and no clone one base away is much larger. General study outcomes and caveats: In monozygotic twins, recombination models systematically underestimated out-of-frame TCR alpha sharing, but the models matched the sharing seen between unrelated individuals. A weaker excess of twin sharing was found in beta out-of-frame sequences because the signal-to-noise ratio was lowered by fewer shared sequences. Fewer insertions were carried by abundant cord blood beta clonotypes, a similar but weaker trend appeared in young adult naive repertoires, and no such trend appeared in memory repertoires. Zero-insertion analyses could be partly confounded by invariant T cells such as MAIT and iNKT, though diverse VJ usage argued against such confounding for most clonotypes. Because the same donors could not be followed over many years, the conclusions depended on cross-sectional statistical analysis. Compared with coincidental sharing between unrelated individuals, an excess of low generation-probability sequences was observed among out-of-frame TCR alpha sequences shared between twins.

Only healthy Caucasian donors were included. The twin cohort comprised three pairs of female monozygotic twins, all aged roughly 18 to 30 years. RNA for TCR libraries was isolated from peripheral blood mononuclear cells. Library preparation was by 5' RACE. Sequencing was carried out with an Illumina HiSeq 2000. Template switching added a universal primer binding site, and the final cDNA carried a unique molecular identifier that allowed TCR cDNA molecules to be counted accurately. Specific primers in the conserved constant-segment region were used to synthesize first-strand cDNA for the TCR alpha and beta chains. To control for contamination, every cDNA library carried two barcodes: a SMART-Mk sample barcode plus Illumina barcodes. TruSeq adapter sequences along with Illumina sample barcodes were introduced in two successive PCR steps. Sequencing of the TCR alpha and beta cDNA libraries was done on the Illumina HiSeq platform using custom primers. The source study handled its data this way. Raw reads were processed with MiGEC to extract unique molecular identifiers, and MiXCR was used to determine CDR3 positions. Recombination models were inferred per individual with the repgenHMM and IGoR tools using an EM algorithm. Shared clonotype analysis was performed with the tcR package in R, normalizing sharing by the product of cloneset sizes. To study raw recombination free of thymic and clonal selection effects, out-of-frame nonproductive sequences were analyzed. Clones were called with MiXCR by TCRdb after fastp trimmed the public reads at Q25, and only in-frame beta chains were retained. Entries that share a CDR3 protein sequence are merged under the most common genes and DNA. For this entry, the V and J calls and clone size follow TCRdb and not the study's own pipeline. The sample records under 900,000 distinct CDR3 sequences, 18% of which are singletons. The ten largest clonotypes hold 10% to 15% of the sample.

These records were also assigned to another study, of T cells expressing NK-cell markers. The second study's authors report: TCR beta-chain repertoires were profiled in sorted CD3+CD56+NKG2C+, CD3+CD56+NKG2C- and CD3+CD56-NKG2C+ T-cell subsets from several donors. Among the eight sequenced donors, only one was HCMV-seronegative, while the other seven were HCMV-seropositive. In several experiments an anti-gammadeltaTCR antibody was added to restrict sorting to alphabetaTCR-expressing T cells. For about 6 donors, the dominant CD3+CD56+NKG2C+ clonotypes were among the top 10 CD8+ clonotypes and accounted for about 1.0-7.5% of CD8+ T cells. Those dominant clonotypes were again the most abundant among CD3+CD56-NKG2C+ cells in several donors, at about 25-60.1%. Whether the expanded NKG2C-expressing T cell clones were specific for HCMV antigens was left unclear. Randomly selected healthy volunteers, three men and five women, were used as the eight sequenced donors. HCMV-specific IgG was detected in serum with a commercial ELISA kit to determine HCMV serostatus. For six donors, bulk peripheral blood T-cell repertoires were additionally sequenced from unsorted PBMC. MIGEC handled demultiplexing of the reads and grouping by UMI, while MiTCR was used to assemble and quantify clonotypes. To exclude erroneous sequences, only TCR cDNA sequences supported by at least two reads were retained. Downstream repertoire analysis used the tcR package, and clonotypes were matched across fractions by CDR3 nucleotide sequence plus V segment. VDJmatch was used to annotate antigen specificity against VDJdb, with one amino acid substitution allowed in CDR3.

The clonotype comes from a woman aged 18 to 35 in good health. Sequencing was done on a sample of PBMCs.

The CDR3 loop reads CASSLKGSTYQETQYF. The nucleotide sequence is TGTGCCAGCAGCTTAAAGGGGTCCACGTACCAAGAGACCCAGTACTTC. The sequence is built from TRBV7-9 and TRBJ2-5, and possibly TRBD1, on 5 matching bases. The cysteine opens and the phenylalanine closes a CDR3 of 16 amino acids. Of the read, only the CDR3 DNA is kept; its 48 bases are in frame from base 1. Trimming costs V 2 bases and J 0 bases, and their ends lie 13 bases apart. CDR1 and CDR2 are drawn from the germline V gene (reference sequence): SEHNR, FQNEAQ.